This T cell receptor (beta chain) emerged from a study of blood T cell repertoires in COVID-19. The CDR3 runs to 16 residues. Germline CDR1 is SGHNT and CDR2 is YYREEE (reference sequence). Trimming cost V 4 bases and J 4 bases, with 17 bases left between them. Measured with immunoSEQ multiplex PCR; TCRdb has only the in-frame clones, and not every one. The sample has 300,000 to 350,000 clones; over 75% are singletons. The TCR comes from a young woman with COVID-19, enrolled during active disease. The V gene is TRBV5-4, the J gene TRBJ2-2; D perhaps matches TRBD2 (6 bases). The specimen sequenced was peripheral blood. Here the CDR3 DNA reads TGTGCCAGCAGCCGATTTAGCCAGCGGGCCACCGGGGAGCTGTTTTTT. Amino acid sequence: CASSRFSQRATGELFF. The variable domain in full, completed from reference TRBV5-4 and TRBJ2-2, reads ETGVTQSPTHLIKTRGQQVTLRCSSQSGHNTVSWYQQALGQGPQFIFQYYREEENGRGNFPPRFSGLQFPNYSSELNVNALELDDSALYLCASSRFSQRATGELFFGEGSRLTVL.